This TCR beta chain was captured in a study of blood T cell repertoires in COVID-19. Study-wide context: Acute and convalescent COVID-19 samples came from the United States, Italy and Spain.

Original methodology: Scientists estimated how many nucleated cells there were by amplifying reference gene primers. Produced via immunoSEQ multiplex PCR; TCRdb's table is partial and in-frame only. For V, J and clone size, that table is used; D and trimming come from the DNA. The data contain roughly 150,000 clones, about 85% of them singletons. The CDR3 contains 18 residues. Germline-derived CDR1 and CDR2 are SGHAT and FQNNGV. V lost 4 bases, J lost 4 bases, and 16 bases stayed unmatched. Seattle patients were enrolled while actively infected and followed longitudinally. As for this clone: Other DNA variants within this sample encode the same CDR3.

Input material: peripheral blood. This rearrangement joins TRBV11-2 to TRBJ2-5, with 9 bases fitting TRBD1. This TCR was recovered from a woman in her sixties or seventies with COVID-19, enrolled during active disease. This CDR3 reads CASSSGNVPGQGRETQYF. The CDR3 region has the DNA TGTGCCAGCAGCTCTGGTAACGTCCCGGGACAGGGCCGAGAGACCCAGTACTTC.